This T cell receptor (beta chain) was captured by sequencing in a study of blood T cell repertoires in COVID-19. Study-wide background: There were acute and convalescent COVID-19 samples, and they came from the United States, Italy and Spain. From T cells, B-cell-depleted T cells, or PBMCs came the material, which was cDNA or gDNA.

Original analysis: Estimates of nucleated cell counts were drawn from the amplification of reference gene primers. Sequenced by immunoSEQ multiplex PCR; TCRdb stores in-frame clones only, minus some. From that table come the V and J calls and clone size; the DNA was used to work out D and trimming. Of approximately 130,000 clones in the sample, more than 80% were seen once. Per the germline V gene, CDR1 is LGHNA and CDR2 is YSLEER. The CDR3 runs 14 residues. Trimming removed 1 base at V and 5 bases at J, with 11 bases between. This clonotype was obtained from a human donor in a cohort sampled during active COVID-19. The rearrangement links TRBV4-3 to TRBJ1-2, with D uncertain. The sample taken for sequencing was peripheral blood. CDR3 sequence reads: CASSQGIDKYGYTF. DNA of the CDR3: TGCGCCAGCAGCCAAGGAATAGATAAGTATGGCTACACCTTC.